The 20 T cell receptor beta chains in this list originate from one sample, sequenced in a study of shared clonotypes between healthy human individuals (dated by TCRdb to about 2020). The library was built by means of the immunoSEQ multiplex PCR assay. Imported from immuneACCESS, the table was reduced by TCRdb to in-frame sequences with V and J called. These copies leave out some clones; in studies compared against another copy, an unresolved V gene accounts for under half, and the cause of the remainder is not known. This sample is represented by approximately 1,500,000 clones; around 95% of them were singletons. Together, the top ten hold over 1% of the sample. Sequences were obtained from naive CD4+ T cells sorted from blood. This sample's cell subset or site label indicates: CD45RA+ positively selected. These receptors originate from a man aged 25 to 45 in good health.

This clone was found once. J is TRBJ2-2 and V is TRBV18, with no clear D. CDR1 and CDR2 from the germline V gene are KGHSH and LQKENI. The CDR3 runs 15 residues. Trimming pared 0 bases from V and 6 bases from J, leaving 11 bases between. CDR3 bases: TGTGCCAGCTCACCACCCTCGCAGAAACCCGGGGAGCTGTTTTTT. This codes for CASSPPSQKPGELFF.

The chain joins TRBV11-3 to TRBJ2-1; D call uncertain. Trimming left V 0 bases short and J 10 bases short, with 16 bases between. Germline loops: CDR1 SGHNT, CDR2 YENEEA. The CDR3 has 15 residues. CDR3 sequence (DNA): TGTGCCAGCAGCTTAGAGACTCTCCCCGGTTGGGAGCAGTTCTTC. It yields the protein CASSLETLPGWEQFF.

The chain has TRBV10-3 and TRBJ2-3; 9 bases fit TRBD2. The CDR3 sequence is 11 residues long. Per germline, CDR1 ENHRY and CDR2 SYGVKD. The V segment lost 10 bases and the J segment 8 bases; nucleotides outside the gene matches: 4. In nucleotides, the CDR3 is TGTGCCAGCGGGGGGGAGGTTACGCAGTATTTT. As protein: CASGGEVTQYF.

This chain uses TRBV7-8 with TRBJ2-7; 9 positions match TRBD1. Per germline, CDR1 SGHVS and CDR2 FQNEAQ. Trimming removed 2 bases from V and 5 bases from J; junction bases left unmatched: 4. This CDR3 contains 14 residues. CDR3 sequence reads: CASSLRDRANEQYF. CDR3 sequence (DNA): TGTGCCAGCAGCTTAAGGGACAGGGCCAACGAGCAGTACTTC. Based on the CDR3 plus reference TRBV7-8 and TRBJ2-7, the full variable domain is GAGVSQSPRYKVAKRGQDVALRCDPISGHVSLFWYQQALGQGPEFLTYFQNEAQLDKSGLPSDRFFAERPEGSVSTLKIQRTQQEDSAVYLCASSLRDRANEQYFGPGTRLTVT.

In regard to this clone: Other nucleotide sequences in the sample specify the same CDR3. The chain has TRBV28 and TRBJ2-7; TRBD2 is a possible D gene (5 bases). Germline CDR1 and CDR2: MDHEN and SYDVKM. CDR3 length: 12 residues. Trimming removed 6 bases at V and 3 bases at J, with 9 bases between. The CDR3 loop reads CASSLGVYEQYF. The CDR3 DNA follows: TGTGCCAGCAGCCTCGGGGTCTACGAGCAGTACTTC. Full variable domain (remainder filled in from reference TRBV28 and TRBJ2-7): DVKVTQSSRYLVKRTGEKVFLECVQDMDHENMFWYRQDPGLGLRLIYFSYDVKMKEKGDIPEGYSVSREKKERFSLILESASTNQTSMYLCASSLGVYEQYFGPGTRLTVT.

This rearrangement joins TRBV6-5 to TRBJ2-1; TRBD1 matches 10 bases. The length of the CDR3 is 15 residues. Germline V lookup: CDR1 MNHEY, CDR2 SVGAGI. V dropped 6 bases and J dropped 7; count of bases not matched to a gene: 9. The CDR3 is CASSPDRGLGNEQFF. CDR3 bases: TGTGCCAGCAGCCCCGACAGGGGGCTAGGAAATGAGCAGTTCTTC.

This chain connects TRBV11-2 to TRBJ2-1; 10 positions match TRBD1. Per germline, CDR1 SGHAT and CDR2 FQNNGV. The CDR3 extends over 18 amino acids. The ends lost 5 bases at V and 4 bases at J; junction bases unmatched: 14. The CDR3 nucleotides read TGTGCCAGCAGCCCTGGGACAGGGGCCTCCGCTAATTACAATGAGCAGTTCTTC. Its protein product is CASSPGTGASANYNEQFF. The complete variable domain, with remaining parts taken from reference TRBV11-2 and TRBJ2-1, reads EAGVAQSPRYKIIEKRQSVAFWCNPISGHATLYWYQQILGQGPKLLIQFQNNGVVDDSQLPKDRFSAERLKGVDSTLKIQPAKLEDSAVYLCASSPGTGASANYNEQFFGPGTRLTVL.

Notes on this clone: The same CDR3 arises from other DNA sequences in this sample as well. The rearrangement uses TRBV18 and TRBJ2-3, with D unclear. The V end lost 3 bases, the J end lost 1 base, and 8 bases lay between the germline ends. Germline V gene data show CDR1 as KGHSH and CDR2 as LQKENI. This CDR3 has 14 amino acids. CDR3 loop: CASSPQQGTDTQYF. The CDR3 DNA reads TGTGCCAGCTCACCTCAGCAGGGCACAGATACGCAGTATTTT.

The chain uses TRBV5-5 and TRBJ2-3; 8 nucleotides match TRBD2. The CDR3 covers 16 residues. Germline loops: CDR1 SGHKS, CDR2 YYEKEE (reference sequence). V lost 4 bases to trimming and J lost 1 base; unmatched junction nucleotides: 8. The DNA of the CDR3 is TGTGCCAGCAGCCAACTAGCGGTAAGTGGCACAGATACGCAGTATTTT. Its translation: CASSQLAVSGTDTQYF.

V gene TRBV2 combines with J gene TRBJ2-7; no firm D call. In germline, CDR1 is SNHLY, CDR2 FYNNEI. V gave up 4 bases and J gave up 3 bases, with 10 bases separating them. CDR3 length: 13 residues. CDR3 residues: CASSVSQNYEQYF. The CDR3 coding sequence is TGTGCCAGCAGTGTGAGTCAGAACTACGAGCAGTACTTC. The whole variable domain, filled in from reference TRBV2 and TRBJ2-7, reads EPEVTQTPSHQVTQMGQEVILRCVPISNHLYFYWYRQILGQKVEFLVSFYNNEISEKSEIFDDQFSVERPDGSNFTLKIRSTKLEDSAMYFCASSVSQNYEQYFGPGTRLTVT.

The rearrangement uses TRBV7-9 and TRBJ2-1, with 7 bases identical to TRBD2. Per the germline V gene, CDR1 is SEHNR and CDR2 is FQNEAQ (reference sequence). The length of the CDR3 is 14 residues. V lost 1 base, J lost 10 bases, and 7 bases stayed unmatched. CDR3 sequence: CASSLVAGLGEQFF. The CDR3 region has the DNA TGTGCCAGCAGCTTAGTAGCGGGCTTGGGAGAGCAGTTCTTC.

V and J are TRBV5-1 and TRBJ2-1, with TRBD2 matching over 9 bases. Trimming removed 1 base from V and 10 bases from J; junction bases left unmatched: 15. The germline CDR1 and CDR2 sequences are SGHRS and YFSETQ. CDR3 length: 17 amino acids. The CDR3, as DNA: TGCGCCAGCAGCTTGTTGGCTAGCGGGACTCTTCCGCTGGAGCAGTTCTTC. It is translated as CASSLLASGTLPLEQFF. The full variable domain, in which reference TRBV5-1 and TRBJ2-1 provide the parts outside the CDR3, is KAGVTQTPRYLIKTRGQQVTLSCSPISGHRSVSWYQQTPGQGLQFLFEYFSETQRNKGNFPGRFSGRQFSNSRSEMNVSTLELGDSALYLCASSLLASGTLPLEQFFGPGTRLTVL.

The rearrangement links TRBV5-6 to TRBJ2-6, with D possibly being TRBD2 (5 bases). The CDR3 totals 16 residues. Germline values: CDR1 SGHDT, CDR2 YYEEEE. Trimming removed 4 bases at V and 0 bases at J, with 11 bases between. CDR3 in amino acids: CASSKTDSSGANVLTF. The DNA for the CDR3 is TGTGCCAGCAGCAAGACGGACTCCTCTGGGGCCAACGTCCTGACTTTC.

The CDR3 sequence is CASSPDGGRAKAYEQYF. For the CDR3, the DNA is TGTGCCAGCAGCCCCGATGGCGGGAGGGCCAAAGCCTACGAGCAGTACTTC. The chain carries TRBV5-5 and TRBJ2-7; 9 bases are a match to TRBD2. This CDR3 region has 17 residues. Looked up from germline, CDR1 is SGHKS and CDR2 is YYEKEE (reference sequence). The V segment lost 4 bases and the J segment 2 bases; nucleotides outside the gene matches: 13.

This clone was found once. The chain links TRBV2 to TRBJ2-7, with a tentative D call TRBD2 (5 bases). V was shortened by 0 bases and J by 7 bases, with 13 bases between the two germline ends. The CDR3 extends over 14 amino acids. The V gene's germline CDR1 is SNHLY and CDR2 FYNNEI. Written as DNA, the CDR3 is TGTGCCAGCAGTGAAGCGCTGGCGACGGGGGAGCAGTACTTC. Residues: CASSEALATGEQYF.

This chain links TRBV7-6 with TRBJ2-5; 8 nucleotides match TRBD1. The CDR3 runs 13 residues. CDR1 and CDR2 from the germline V gene are SGHVS and FNYEAQ. Losses at the gene ends were 7 bases for V and 5 bases for J; bases not matched to a gene: 6. Here the CDR3 reads CASKTGVTETQYF. CDR3 bases: TGTGCCAGCAAGACAGGGGTCACGGAGACCCAGTACTTC.

With regard to this clone: This specimen includes other DNA sequences encoding the same CDR3. The chain has TRBV5-1 and TRBJ2-2; 8 bases line up with TRBD2. After removal of 2 bases from V and 0 bases from J, the junction contained 0 bases not matched to a gene. This CDR3 has 15 residues. Germline lookup yields CDR1 SGHRS and CDR2 YFSETQ. The CDR3 DNA is TGCGCCAGCAGCTTTAGCGGGGCGAACACCGGGGAGCTGTTTTTT. This sequence encodes CASSFSGANTGELFF.

CDR3 protein: CSATQPGELFF. The CDR3 DNA reads as TGCAGTGCTACTCAGCCCGGGGAGCTGTTTTTT. This chain uses TRBV20-1 with TRBJ2-2; D uncertain. Deletions cut 4 bases from V and 6 bases from J, with 6 bases between. The CDR3 contains 11 residues. CDR1 and CDR2 (germline): DFQATT, SNEGSKA (reference sequence).

DNA of the CDR3: TGTGCCAGCAGTTCTCCAGCGGTTGACAATGAGCAGTTCTTC. Translation: CASSSPAVDNEQFF. The rearrangement joins TRBV27 to TRBJ2-1, with TRBD2 as a possible D gene (5 bases). Germline CDR1 reads MNHEY; CDR2 reads SMNVEV (reference sequence). V was clipped by 4 bases and J by 5 bases, with 12 bases between them. CDR3 length: 14 amino acids.

J is TRBJ2-7 and V is TRBV14; 9 bases are a match to TRBD1. V trimming: 3 bases; J trimming: 5 bases; junction bases outside the gene matches: 8. Germline V gene sequence: CDR1 SGHDN, CDR2 FVKESK. The CDR3 is made up of 15 amino acids. The CDR3: CASSHSYRGPDEQYF. The CDR3 DNA reads TGTGCCAGCAGCCATTCCTACAGGGGGCCGGACGAGCAGTACTTC. Full variable domain (missing parts from reference TRBV14 and TRBJ2-7): EAGVTQFPSHSVIEKGQTVTLRCDPISGHDNLYWYRRVMGKEIKFLLHFVKESKQDESGMPNNRFLAERTGGTYSTLKVQPAELEDSGVYFCASSHSYRGPDEQYFGPGTRLTVT.